The 15 T cell receptor beta chains listed next were all sequenced from one sample in a study of tumor and adjacent non-tumor tissue in lung cancer. TCRbeta libraries were built with three rounds of nested PCR, modified from ARM-PCR. A single record per CDR3 protein comes from TCRdb applying MiXCR to the multiplex PCR reads. This table holds some 95,000 distinct CDR3 sequences, more than 80% found once. The template was RNA from unsorted bulk tissue. Distant lung tissue was collected more than 3 cm away from the tumor edge. Sequenced: distant non-tumor lung tissue. The receptors shown here come from a man between 60 and 75 years old with small cell lung cancer.

Details on this clonotype: This may come from a read error, since a much larger clone is one base off. This chain connects TRBV5-1 to TRBJ1-1, with 8 bases lining up with TRBD1. The germline V gene encodes CDR1 SGHRS and CDR2 YFSETQ. Trimming removed 4 bases from V and 5 bases from J; junction bases left unmatched: 10. The CDR3 is made up of 15 amino acids. The DNA for the CDR3 is TGCGCCAGCAGCAAAGCTCAGGGGGCGCGAACTGAAGCTTTCTTT. It codes for CASSKAQGARTEAFF.

Note on this clonotype: The junction differs from germline at one of its ends, possibly a read error. The CDR3 sequence: CASQKRQRDNEQLF. The CDR3 DNA follows: TGTGCCAGTCAGAAGAGGCAGCGCGACAATGAGCAGCTCTTC. The V call is TRBV11-2, the J call TRBJ2-1; D is undetermined. From germline, CDR1 is SGHAT and CDR2 FQNNGV. The CDR3 sequence is 14 residues long. Full variable domain (outside the CDR3, taken from reference TRBV11-2 and TRBJ2-1): EAGVAQSPRYKIIEKRQSVAFWCNPISGHATLYWYQQILGQGPKLLIQFQNNGVVDDSQLPKDRFSAERLKGVDSTLKIQPAKLEDSAVYLCASQKRQRDNEQLFGPGTRLTVL.

On this clonotype: One end of the junction varies from germline; a read error may be responsible. The rearrangement joins TRBV11-2 to TRBJ2-1; D may be TRBD2 (5 bases). The CDR3 spans 13 residues. Germline-derived CDR1 and CDR2 are SGHAT and FQNNGV. The CDR3 is CGSGLEAARLKIF. In DNA, the CDR3 is TGTGGCAGCGGCTTAGAGGCGGCGCGCCTAAAGATCTTC.

Details on this clonotype: A read error may account for a junction end that differs from germline. The chain carries TRBV29-1 and TRBJ1-1, with a possible D match to TRBD1 (5 bases). The CDR3 contains 11 residues. Germline lookup yields CDR1 SQVTM and CDR2 ANQGSEA. The CDR3 coding sequence is TGTAGCGTTGGAAGACAGTCTGAAGCTGTCTTT. Translation: CSVGRQSEAVF. Supplemented by reference TRBV29-1 and TRBJ1-1, the full variable domain reads SAVISQKPSRDICQRGTSLTIQCQVDSQVTMMFWYRQQPGQSLTLIATANQGSEATYESGFVIDKFPISRPNLTFSTLTVSNMSPEDSSIYLCSVGRQSEAVFGQGTRLTVV.

Comments on this clonotype: One junction end disagrees with the germline gene, perhaps due to a read error. The V call is TRBV12-3 or TRBV12-4, the J call TRBJ1-2, with D unclear. The CDR3 is 13 residues long. CDR3 bases: TGTACCAGCAGCTACATGGTGGTCTATGGCTACACCTTC. It specifies CTSSYMVVYGYTF.

This clonotype was seen a single time. The chain employs TRBV6-5 and TRBJ2-7, with a possible D match to TRBD1 (6 bases). This CDR3 has 14 residues. Germline CDR1 and CDR2: MNHEY and SVGAGI. The CDR3 DNA sequence: TGTGGCAGCAGTTGGGGACATGGGGCCTACGAGCAGTACGTC. This encodes CGSSWGHGAYEQYV.

A remark on this clonotype: This likely comes from a read error, as the CDR3 has no conserved phenylalanine or tryptophan at its end. The chain uses TRBV29-1 and TRBJ2-6; D not certain. Looked up from germline, CDR1 is SQVTM and CDR2 is ANQGSEA. Trimming took 8 bases from V and 0 from J, leaving 17 bases between them. The length of the CDR3 is 16 residues. The CDR3 is CSTQSGRNSGANVLTL. The CDR3, as DNA: TGCAGCACTCAAAGTGGACGCAACTCTGGGGCCAACGTCCTGACTTTA.

Regarding this clonotype: A read error may explain this, as a much larger clone is one base away. This chain links TRBV7-9 with TRBJ2-3; the D is unclear. The V gene's germline CDR1 is SEHNR and CDR2 FQNEAQ (reference sequence). CDR3 size: 12 residues. This chain's CDR3 is CAISLYTDTQYF. The CDR3 DNA is TGTGCCATCAGCTTATACACAGATACGCAGTATTTT.

Worth noting for this clonotype: The junction shows a germline mismatch at one end, possibly a read error. The chain links TRBV12-3 or TRBV12-4 to TRBJ1-5, with 7 positions matching TRBD1. The CDR3 runs 18 residues. The CDR3 DNA reads TGTGCCAGCAGTCTACTCCCAGGCCCGACAGGGTCAGATCCGCCCCAGTATTTC. Protein sequence: CASSLLPGPTGSDPPQYF.

Regarding this clonotype: The germline gene is not matched at one end of the junction; a read error may be the cause. The chain employs TRBV5-4 and TRBJ1-1; TRBD1 aligns across 8 bases. From germline, CDR1 is SGHNT and CDR2 YYREEE (reference sequence). The CDR3 sequence is 17 residues long. The CDR3 nucleotides read TGTGCCACCAGCATGGACAGGGTAGGGGTAATGAACACTGAAGCTTTCTTT. Translating it yields CATSMDRVGVMNTEAFF.

About this clonotype itself: Given a much more abundant clone one base away, this may be a read error. The chain couples TRBV20-1 to TRBJ1-1; D may be TRBD1 (5 bases). This CDR3 is built from 15 residues. CDR1 and CDR2 from the germline V gene are DFQATT and SNEGSKA (reference sequence). The CDR3 region has the DNA TGCAGTGCTAGAGGTCCAGGGAGTATAGGAACTGAAGCTCTCTTT. It translates to CSARGPGSIGTEALF.

Note on this clonotype: This may stem from a read error, because a much larger clone lies one nucleotide away. The chain has TRBV6-1 and TRBJ1-2; D unresolved. The V gene's germline CDR1 is MNHNS and CDR2 SASEGT. V was cut by 7 bases and J by 7 bases, with 13 bases left in between. The CDR3 is made up of 12 amino acids. The CDR3 DNA follows: TGTGCCAGCAACACGCAGAGTGGTGGCTACACCTTC. Translation: CASNTQSGGYTF.

With regard to this clonotype: Since the CDR3 does not end with the conserved phenylalanine or tryptophan, this likely comes from a read error. This chain links TRBV11-2 with TRBJ2-3, with unresolved D. Germline V gene lookup returns CDR1 SGHAT and CDR2 FQNNGV. With 7 bases removed from V and 2 bases from J, the gap between germline ends came to 10 bases. The CDR3 consists of 13 residues. The CDR3 DNA follows: TGTGCCAGCAACTACCGAACCACAGATACGCAGTATTAT. Protein sequence: CASNYRTTDTQYY.

Concerning this clonotype: One end of the junction is discordant with germline, which a read error may explain. This sequence joins TRBV5-4 and TRBJ2-7; 7 positions agree with TRBD2. Germline CDR1 reads SGHNT; CDR2 reads YYREEE (reference sequence). The CDR3 is made up of 14 amino acids. For the CDR3, the DNA is TGTACCAACATCTTAGATCTAGCGGCCTACGAGCGGTACTTC. This translates into CTNILDLAAYERYF.

Regarding this clonotype: The junction does not match germline at one end; this may be a read error. The genes are TRBV11-2 and TRBJ2-2, with D possibly matching TRBD2 (5 bases). The length of the CDR3 is 14 residues. CDR1 is SGHAT and CDR2 is FQNNGV in the germline V gene. This CDR3 reads CASNLARETGELFF. For the CDR3, the DNA is TGTGCAAGCAACTTAGCGCGAGAGACCGGGGAGCTGTTTTTT.